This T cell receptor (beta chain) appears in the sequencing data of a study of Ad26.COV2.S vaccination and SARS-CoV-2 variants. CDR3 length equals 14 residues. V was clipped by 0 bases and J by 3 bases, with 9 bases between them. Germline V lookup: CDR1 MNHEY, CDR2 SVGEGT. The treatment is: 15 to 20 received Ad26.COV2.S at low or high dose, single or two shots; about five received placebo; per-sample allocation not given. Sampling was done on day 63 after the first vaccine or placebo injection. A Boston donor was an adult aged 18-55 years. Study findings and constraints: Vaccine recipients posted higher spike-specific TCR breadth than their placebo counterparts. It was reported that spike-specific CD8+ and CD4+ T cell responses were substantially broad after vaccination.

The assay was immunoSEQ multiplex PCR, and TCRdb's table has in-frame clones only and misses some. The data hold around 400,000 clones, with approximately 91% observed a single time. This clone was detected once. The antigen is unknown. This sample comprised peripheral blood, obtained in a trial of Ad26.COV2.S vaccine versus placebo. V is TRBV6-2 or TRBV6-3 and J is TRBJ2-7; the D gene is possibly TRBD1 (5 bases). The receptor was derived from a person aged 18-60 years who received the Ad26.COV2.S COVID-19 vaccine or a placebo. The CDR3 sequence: CASSYSDTFYEQYF. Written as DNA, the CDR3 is TGTGCCAGCAGTTACTCGGACACCTTCTACGAGCAGTACTTC.